The 22 T cell receptor beta chains presented below share a single source sample, sequenced in a study of cytomegalovirus exposure and HLA in healthy donors. PCR was performed using 60 Vbeta and 13 Jbeta primers. Measured with immunoSEQ multiplex PCR; TCRdb has only the in-frame clones, and not every one. The sample contains some 270,000 clones, 80% of which appear only once. The sequenced material came from PBMCs. These receptor sequences come from a girl aged 2 to 10 in good health and CMV-seronegative.

V is TRBV10-2 and J is TRBJ2-5; the match to TRBD2 covers 7 bases. The CDR3 loop spans 13 amino acids. V lost 10 bases and J lost 3; bases outside the gene matches: 8. The germline V gene encodes CDR1 WSHSY and CDR2 SAAADI. In nucleotides, the CDR3 is TGCGCCACAATATCGGGGAGGGAAGAGACCCAGTACTTC. Protein: CATISGREETQYF.

The V call is TRBV7-8, the J call TRBJ1-1, with TRBD1 matching 9 bases. J gave up 0 bases and V 4 bases, and 12 bases lay outside the gene matches. Germline V gives CDR1 SGHVS, CDR2 FQNEAQ. The CDR3 consists of 18 residues. The CDR3 bases are TGTGCCAGCAGCTCCCCCAGACAGGGGGATCTTTTGAACACTGAAGCTTTCTTT. This codes for CASSSPRQGDLLNTEAFF. The full variable domain, its missing parts supplied by reference TRBV7-8 and TRBJ1-1, is GAGVSQSPRYKVAKRGQDVALRCDPISGHVSLFWYQQALGQGPEFLTYFQNEAQLDKSGLPSDRFFAERPEGSVSTLKIQRTQQEDSAVYLCASSSPRQGDLLNTEAFFGQGTRLTVV.

To note about this clone: The junction departs from germline at one end; a sequencing error may be responsible. The chain joins TRBV7-8 to TRBJ1-5, with 7 bases identical to TRBD1. This CDR3 comprises 14 residues. Germline loops: CDR1 SGHVS, CDR2 FQNEAQ. The CDR3 protein is CASSLEPGTDPMDF. In DNA form, the CDR3 reads TGTGCCAGCAGCTTAGAGCCGGGGACAGACCCCATGGATTTT.

This CDR3 reads CASNLAGGAQETQYF. CDR3 in DNA: TGTGCCAGTAACCTAGCGGGAGGAGCCCAAGAGACCCAGTACTTC. V is TRBV19 and J is TRBJ2-5; 11 bases are shared with TRBD2. V shed 7 bases, J shed 1 base, and the junction held 5 bases outside the gene matches. The CDR3 has 15 amino acids. Germline V gene sequence: CDR1 LNHDA, CDR2 SQIVND (reference sequence).

The table lists this clone with a count of one. The genes are TRBV7-8 and TRBJ2-1; 11 bases line up with TRBD2. Germline values: CDR1 SGHVS, CDR2 FQNEAQ. The trim removed 2 bases at V and 6 bases at J, leaving 6 bases unmatched. This CDR3 is built from 16 residues. DNA of the CDR3: TGTGCCAGCAGCTTATTCCTAGCGGGGGGATTCAATGAGCAGTTCTTC. This translates into CASSLFLAGGFNEQFF.

The chain links TRBV5-1 to TRBJ2-1, with 9 positions matching TRBD1. The J segment lost 6 bases and the V segment lost 0 bases, leaving 7 bases of the junction unmatched. The germline CDR1 and CDR2 sequences are SGHRS and YFSETQ. This CDR3 is built from 16 residues. CDR3: CASSLALGQGGNEQFF. The CDR3 DNA follows: TGCGCCAGCAGCTTGGCATTGGGACAGGGTGGCAATGAGCAGTTCTTC.

The V gene is TRBV5-6, the J gene TRBJ2-7, with D perhaps matching TRBD1 (5 bases). Trimming stripped 2 bases from V and 5 bases from J, with 11 bases between. The length of the CDR3 is 13 residues. The germline V gene has CDR1 SGHDT and CDR2 YYEEEE. In DNA form, the CDR3 reads TGTGCCAGCAGCTTTTCAGGGTCAAACGAGCAGTACTTC. Amino acids: CASSFSGSNEQYF.

This clone was seen a handful of times. This chain connects TRBV6-1 to TRBJ2-7, with TRBD2 matching over 7 bases. The junction had 13 bases not matched to a gene; V was cut back by 10 bases and J by 4 bases. The length of the CDR3 is 14 residues. Germline V gene lookup returns CDR1 MNHNS and CDR2 SASEGT. CDR3 nucleotides: TGTGCCACGGGTGGGCCGGGGGGTCGATACGAGCAGTACTTC. It codes for CATGGPGGRYEQYF.

This chain's CDR3 is CAISERTGSSSPLHF. The CDR3 DNA reads TGTGCCATCAGTGAACGGACAGGTTCGAGTTCACCCCTCCACTTT. The V gene is TRBV10-3, the J gene TRBJ1-6, with 7 bases matching TRBD1. The CDR3 consists of 15 residues. Germline V CDR1 and CDR2: ENHRY, SYGVKD. With V trimmed by 3 bases and J by 9 bases, 8 bases remained unmatched.

The chain employs TRBV6-6 and TRBJ2-5; tentatively, D is TRBD2 (6 bases). This CDR3 has 14 amino acids. Germline V gene data show CDR1 as MNHNY and CDR2 as SVGAGI (reference sequence). V lost 2 bases and J 5 bases, leaving 12 bases between the germline ends. In nucleotides, the CDR3 is TGTGCCAGCAGTTACGGCGGGGAAGGTGAGACCCAGTACTTC. The encoded protein is CASSYGGEGETQYF.

The J gene is TRBJ1-1, the V gene TRBV11-3; unclear D gene. Germline V gene data show CDR1 as SGHNT and CDR2 as YENEEA. V lost 1 base and J lost 0, with 9 bases in between. CDR3 length: 15 amino acids. CDR3 loop: CASSLGAGVNTEAFF. The CDR3, as DNA: TGTGCCAGCAGCTTAGGTGCGGGTGTGAACACTGAAGCTTTCTTT.

The chain couples TRBV29-1 to TRBJ1-2; tentative D call: TRBD1 (6 bases). V gave up 3 bases and J gave up 7 bases, with 12 bases separating them. Germline V gene data show CDR1 as SQVTM and CDR2 as ANQGSEA. The CDR3 runs 12 residues. The CDR3 sequence: CSVEGGGGGYTF. CDR3 sequence (DNA): TGCAGCGTTGAGGGGGGCGGGGGTGGCTACACCTTC.

The genes are TRBV7-9 and TRBJ2-1; a possible D gene is TRBD2 (5 bases). Germline V lookup: CDR1 SEHNR, CDR2 FQNEAQ (reference sequence). This CDR3 has 15 residues. The V end lost 2 bases, the J end lost 1 base, and 9 bases lay between the germline ends. CDR3 DNA sequence: TGTGCCAGCAGCTTACCGGGGTTGTCCTACAATGAGCAGTTCTTC. This gives the protein CASSLPGLSYNEQFF.

The J gene is TRBJ2-3, the V gene TRBV10-1, with 8 bases matching TRBD2. In germline, CDR1 is WNHNN, CDR2 SYGVQD (reference sequence). V was pared by 5 bases and J by 2 bases, with 3 bases of the junction left unmatched. This CDR3 region has 14 residues. The CDR3 DNA is TGCGCCAGCAGTTTAGGACTAGCCACAGATACGCAGTATTTT. Residues: CASSLGLATDTQYF.

This chain links TRBV7-9 with TRBJ1-4; 7 bases are a match to TRBD1. With 1 base clipped from V and 4 bases from J, the junction kept 3 bases outside the gene matches. The CDR3 covers 15 residues. Germline CDR1 reads SEHNR; CDR2 reads FQNEAQ (reference sequence). CDR3 residues: CASSLVGTDNEKLFF. As DNA, the CDR3 is TGTGCCAGCAGCTTAGTAGGGACAGATAATGAAAAACTGTTTTTT.

This clone was observed a few times. This chain uses TRBV7-2 with TRBJ2-6; 8 bases fit TRBD2. From germline, CDR1 is SGHTA and CDR2 FQGNSA. The CDR3 contains 19 residues. The ends lost 2 bases at V and 0 bases at J; junction bases unmatched: 9. CDR3 sequence reads: CASSLISDSGISGANVLTF. For the CDR3, the DNA is TGTGCCAGCAGCTTAATAAGTGATAGCGGGATCTCTGGGGCCAACGTCCTGACTTTC.

This clone has just a few counts. V is TRBV7-9 and J is TRBJ1-1, with no clear D. The CDR3 consists of 13 residues. V was cut by 4 bases and J by 1 base, with 7 bases left in between. Germline values: CDR1 SEHNR, CDR2 FQNEAQ (reference sequence). The DNA for the CDR3 is TGTGCCAGCAGCTCACAGACGAACACTGAAGCTTTCTTT. Residues: CASSSQTNTEAFF.

The chain joins TRBV11-2 to TRBJ2-1; 7 bases map to TRBD1. After removal of 1 base from V and 4 bases from J, the junction contained 7 bases not matched to a gene. This CDR3 region has 16 residues. Germline assignment: CDR1 SGHAT and CDR2 FQNNGV. The CDR3 DNA sequence: TGTGCCAGCAGCTTAGTACAGGGGCGCAGGTACAATGAGCAGTTCTTC. This codes for CASSLVQGRRYNEQFF.

Regarding this clone: This sample also contains other DNA sequences that code for the same CDR3. The rearrangement links TRBV7-9 to TRBJ1-1, with D maybe TRBD1 (5 bases). The germline V gene encodes CDR1 SEHNR and CDR2 FQNEAQ (reference sequence). The CDR3 contains 14 residues. Trimming shortened V by 3 bases and J by 3 bases, and 11 bases separated the two germline ends. The CDR3 DNA follows: TGTGCCAGCAGCTTGGGGCCCCGGGACACTGAAGCTTTCTTT. Protein: CASSLGPRDTEAFF.

This chain joins TRBV19 and TRBJ2-5; D may be TRBD2 (5 bases). The CDR3 contains 15 residues. Trimming stripped 3 bases from V and 1 base from J, with 12 bases between. Germline CDR1 and CDR2: LNHDA and SQIVND (reference sequence). As DNA, the CDR3 is TGTGCCAGTAGTATGTTCAGAGGGCCCCAAGAGACCCAGTACTTC. It yields the protein CASSMFRGPQETQYF.

The chain is built from TRBV28 and TRBJ2-3; 8 bases fit TRBD1. Germline V CDR1 and CDR2: MDHEN, SYDVKM. V trimming: 7 bases; J trimming: 6 bases; junction bases outside the gene matches: 6. The CDR3 is made up of 13 amino acids. The CDR3 sequence is CASIGPGGDTQYF. Here the CDR3 DNA reads TGTGCCAGCATTGGTCCAGGGGGCGATACGCAGTATTTT.

CDR3 DNA: TGTGCCTGGGCCCCTGGGGCGGGGTACACCTTC. This codes for CAWAPGAGYTF. The chain links TRBV30 to TRBJ1-2, with D perhaps matching TRBD1 (5 bases). Germline V CDR1 and CDR2: GTSNPN, SVGIG (reference sequence). The CDR3 is 11 residues long. V was trimmed by 5 bases and J by 11 bases, leaving 15 bases between them. The full variable domain, completed using reference TRBV30 and TRBJ1-2, is SQTIHQWPATLVQPVGSPLSLECTVEGTSNPNLYWYRQAAGRGLQLLFYSVGIGQISSEVPQNLSASRPQDRQFILSSKKLLLSDSGFYLCAWAPGAGYTFGSGTRLTVV.